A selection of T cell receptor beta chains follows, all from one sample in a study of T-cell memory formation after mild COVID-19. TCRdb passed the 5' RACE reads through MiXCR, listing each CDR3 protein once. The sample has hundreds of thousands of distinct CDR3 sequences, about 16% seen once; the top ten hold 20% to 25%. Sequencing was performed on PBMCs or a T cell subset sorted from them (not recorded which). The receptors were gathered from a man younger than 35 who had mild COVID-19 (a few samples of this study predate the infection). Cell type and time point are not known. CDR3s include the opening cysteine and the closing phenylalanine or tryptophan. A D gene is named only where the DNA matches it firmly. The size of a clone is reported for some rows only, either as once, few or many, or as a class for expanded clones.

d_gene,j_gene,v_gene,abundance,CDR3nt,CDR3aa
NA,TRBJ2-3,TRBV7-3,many,TGTGCCAGCCGGGGGTCCACAGATACGCAGTATTTT,CASRGSTDTQYF
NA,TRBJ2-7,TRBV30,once,TGTGCCTGGAGTCCAGAAGCCTACGAGCAGTACTTC,CAWSPEAYEQYF
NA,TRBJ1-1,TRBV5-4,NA,TGTGCCAGCAGCCCAGACACAGTTACCACTGAAGCTTTCTTT,CASSPDTVTTEAFF
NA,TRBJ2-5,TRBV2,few,TGTGCCAGCAGACAGAGTGAGACCCAGCACTTC,CASRQSETQHF
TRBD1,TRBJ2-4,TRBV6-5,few,TGTGCCAGCAGTTACAGCCGGACAGGGGTTGCAGACATTCAGTACTTC,CASSYSRTGVADIQYF
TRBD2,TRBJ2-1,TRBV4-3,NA,TGCGCCAGCAGCCAAGAGTTTTTTGCGGGGGGAGTCCCCAATGAGCAGTTCTTC,CASSQEFFAGGVPNEQFF
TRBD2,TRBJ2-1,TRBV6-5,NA,TGTGCCAGCAGTTTCAGCCGGGGGGGAAACAATGAGCAGTTCTTC,CASSFSRGGNNEQFF
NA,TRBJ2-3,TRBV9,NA,TGTGCCAGCAGCGTAGCCGGGGTTCGCACAGATACGCAGTATTTT,CASSVAGVRTDTQYF
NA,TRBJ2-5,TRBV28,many,TGTGCCAGCAGCGCACGCATACAAGAGACCCAGTACTTC,CASSARIQETQYF
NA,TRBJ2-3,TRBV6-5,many,TGTGCCAGCAGTTCGACAGGCGGGCATGGAGATACGCAGTATTTT,CASSSTGGHGDTQYF
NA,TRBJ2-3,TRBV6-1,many,TGTGCCAGCAGTGAATGGGAAGATACGCAGTATTTT,CASSEWEDTQYF
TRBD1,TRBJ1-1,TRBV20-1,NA,TGCAGTGCTAGAGTTGCAGGGGGGAACACTGAAGCTTTCTTT,CSARVAGGNTEAFF